The 2 T cell receptor beta chains listed next were all sequenced from one sample in a study of T cells in Graves' hyperthyroidism and ophthalmopathy. RNA transcripts yielded amplified TCR beta CDR3 regions. RT-PCR in the first round (using the HTBI primer set) targeted the TCR CDR3. TCRdb analysed the multiplex PCR reads with MiXCR anew, one entry per CDR3 protein. The repertoire consists of about 560,000 distinct CDR3 sequences, with roughly 17% occurring once and the leading ten covering around 18%. The sample was blood. Receptors originate from a woman younger than 35 with Graves' hyperthyroidism.

V is TRBV15 and J is TRBJ2-1; no clear D. Trimming took off 2 bases at V and 6 bases at J, with 5 bases between the two ends. The CDR3 loop spans 12 amino acids. The germline CDR1 and CDR2 sequences are LNHNV and YYDKDF (reference sequence). The CDR3 here is CATSRTFNEQFF. The CDR3 DNA reads TGTGCCACCAGCAGAACCTTCAATGAGCAGTTCTTC.

This clonotype was detected only a few times. The chain links TRBV20-1 to TRBJ2-7; D is perhaps TRBD1 or TRBD2 (6 bases each). CDR1 is DFQATT and CDR2 is SNEGSKA in the germline V gene (reference sequence). Trimming took off 5 bases at V and 2 bases at J, with 13 bases between the two ends. The CDR3 is made up of 13 amino acids. Written as DNA, the CDR3 is TGCAGTGCTCGGCGGGACATCACCTACGAGCAGTACTTC. This gives the protein CSARRDITYEQYF.